One sample yielded the 25 T cell receptor beta chains listed below, sequenced in a study of blood T cells in healthy people across ages. Then a second PCR, running about 7 to 11 cycles, was carried out with a sample-barcoded 5' primer and a J-beta primer mix. TCRdb ran MiXCR on the 5' RACE reads and lists one entry per CDR3 protein. The sample records approximately 1.5 million distinct CDR3 sequences, about 35% being singletons. The sample was blood. These receptors were collected from a woman younger than 45 in good health.

This clonotype has a handful of counts. The genes are TRBV9 and TRBJ2-7; TRBD2 might be the D (6 bases). Germline lookup yields CDR1 SGDLS and CDR2 YYNGEE. The CDR3 covers 15 residues. Trimming removed 0 bases from V and 6 bases from J, with 16 bases in between. The chain's CDR3 is CASSVVSGVRLEQYF. DNA of the CDR3: TGTGCCAGCAGCGTAGTATCGGGAGTTCGCCTCGAGCAGTACTTC.

This chain joins TRBV4-2 and TRBJ1-2; 7 bases align to TRBD1. The germline gives CDR1 LGHNA, CDR2 YNFKEQ. This CDR3 region has 16 residues. The junction had 8 bases not matched to a gene; V was cut back by 3 bases and J by 1 base. DNA of the CDR3: TGTGCCAGCAGCCAGCCGGGACAGCTTAATAACTATGGCTACACCTTC. Protein: CASSQPGQLNNYGYTF.

The table lists this clonotype with a few counts. The V and J genes are TRBV27 and TRBJ1-2, with unresolved D. CDR1 and CDR2 from the germline V gene are MNHEY and SMNVEV (reference sequence). The CDR3 totals 13 residues. With 4 bases removed from V and 6 bases from J, the gap between germline ends came to 12 bases. The CDR3 bases are TGTGCCAGCAGTTCCCAGGAGAAGGATGGCTACACCTTC. It specifies CASSSQEKDGYTF.

The chain joins TRBV4-2 to TRBJ1-6; 7 nucleotides align to TRBD1. CDR3 size: 14 residues. J lost 8 bases, V lost 1 base, and 2 bases had no gene match. Germline V gene sequence: CDR1 LGHNA, CDR2 YNFKEQ. CDR3 DNA sequence: TGTGCCAGCAGCCAAGTCCAGGGGGATTCACCCCTCCACTTT. Its translation is CASSQVQGDSPLHF.

This chain's CDR3 is CASTPTGSPYNEQFF. The CDR3 coding sequence is TGTGCCAGCACGCCGACAGGGTCTCCCTACAATGAGCAGTTCTTC. The genes are TRBV12-3 or TRBV12-4 and TRBJ2-1; 7 positions agree with TRBD1. The junction had 8 bases not matched to a gene; V was cut back by 7 bases and J by 2 bases. The CDR3 is 15 amino acids.

For this clonotype: This may come from a read error, since a much larger clone is one base off. The chain employs TRBV20-1 and TRBJ2-5; 10 bases are shared with TRBD1. The CDR3 runs 15 residues. The trim removed 0 bases at V and 4 bases at J, leaving 5 bases unmatched. Germline loops: CDR1 DFQATT, CDR2 SNEGSKA (reference sequence). This CDR3 reads CSARDGDRGRETQYF. DNA for the CDR3: TGCAGTGCTAGAGATGGAGACAGGGGGCGAGAGACCCAGTACTTC.

The table lists this clonotype with a few counts. The V gene is TRBV20-1, the J gene TRBJ2-3, with unresolved D. V lost 6 bases and J 1 base, leaving 11 bases between the germline ends. Germline V gene data show CDR1 as DFQATT and CDR2 as SNEGSKA (reference sequence). CDR3 length equals 13 residues. In DNA form, the CDR3 reads TGCAGTGCCAGTCAGCCGCGCACAGATACGCAGTATTTT. It translates to CSASQPRTDTQYF.

The chain joins TRBV20-1 to TRBJ1-1; D not resolved. The CDR3 consists of 15 residues. From germline, CDR1 is DFQATT and CDR2 SNEGSKA (reference sequence). The ends were cut back, 5 bases at V and 0 bases at J, with 16 bases in the middle. CDR3: CSAPDAGLMNTEAFF. The CDR3, as DNA: TGCAGTGCTCCCGACGCAGGATTAATGAACACTGAAGCTTTCTTT.

This chain connects TRBV4-2 to TRBJ2-1; the match to TRBD2 covers 9 bases. Trimming at V came to 6 bases and at J to 5 bases, leaving 5 bases not matched to a gene. The CDR3 loop spans 14 amino acids. Germline CDR1 LGHNA, CDR2 YNFKEQ. The CDR3 spells CASSGSGGNNEQFF. DNA of the CDR3: TGTGCCAGCAGTGGTAGCGGGGGAAACAATGAGCAGTTCTTC.

This clonotype was detected a few times. The CDR3 is CASSLVDGTEAFF. In DNA form, the CDR3 reads TGCGCCAGCAGCTTGGTGGACGGTACTGAAGCTTTCTTT. V and J are TRBV5-1 and TRBJ1-1; no clear D. Germline V gene data show CDR1 as SGHRS and CDR2 as YFSETQ. The CDR3 has 13 amino acids. V was trimmed by 0 bases and J by 5 bases, leaving 8 bases between them.

This clonotype was counted only a few times. The chain recombines TRBV3-1 with TRBJ1-2; no clear D gene. Germline CDR1 LGHDT, CDR2 YNNKEL (reference sequence). The V gene lost 1 base and the J gene lost 8 bases, with 8 bases spanning the gap. This CDR3 is 12 amino acids long. CDR3 sequence (DNA): TGTGCCAGCAGCCAAGGAGGGAAGGGCTACACCTTC. This translates into CASSQGGKGYTF.

The chain has TRBV20-1 and TRBJ1-1; the match to TRBD1 covers 7 bases. Trimming cost V 0 bases and J 4 bases; bases outside gene matches: 8. Germline CDR1 is DFQATT and CDR2 is SNEGSKA (reference sequence). The CDR3 loop spans 15 amino acids. CDR3 coding DNA: TGCAGTGCTAGAGATCCAGAGGGGGCGGTCACTGAAGCTTTCTTT. Translation: CSARDPEGAVTEAFF.

This clonotype was observed a handful of times. The rearrangement links TRBV5-1 to TRBJ2-7; 16 bases align to TRBD2. V trimming: 1 base; J trimming: 2 bases; junction bases outside the gene matches: 12. CDR3 length: 20 amino acids. From germline, CDR1 is SGHRS and CDR2 YFSETQ. CDR3: CASSLRGTSGRAVLTYEQYF. CDR3 DNA: TGCGCCAGCAGCTTGAGGGGGACTAGCGGGAGGGCCGTTCTAACCTACGAGCAGTACTTC. Supplemented by reference TRBV5-1 and TRBJ2-7, the full variable domain reads KAGVTQTPRYLIKTRGQQVTLSCSPISGHRSVSWYQQTPGQGLQFLFEYFSETQRNKGNFPGRFSGRQFSNSRSEMNVSTLELGDSALYLCASSLRGTSGRAVLTYEQYFGPGTRLTVT.

This sequence joins TRBV29-1 and TRBJ1-2; D uncertain. The germline gives CDR1 SQVTM, CDR2 ANQGSEA. This CDR3 comprises 13 residues. V dropped 6 bases and J dropped 0 bases, with 11 bases sitting between them. In DNA form, the CDR3 reads TGCAGCGTCCGCCCAAATACTAACTATGGCTACACCTTC. Protein sequence: CSVRPNTNYGYTF.

There are a few counts of this clonotype. This chain links TRBV7-9 with TRBJ1-1, with D hard to call. Germline V gene sequence: CDR1 SEHNR, CDR2 FQNEAQ (reference sequence). V was cut by 1 base and J by 5 bases, with 11 bases left in between. The CDR3 sequence is 14 residues long. The chain's CDR3 is CASSLGGVRTEAFF. CDR3 nucleotides: TGTGCCAGCAGCTTAGGGGGTGTAAGGACTGAAGCTTTCTTT. Supplemented by reference TRBV7-9 and TRBJ1-1, the full variable domain reads DTGVSQNPRHKITKRGQNVTFRCDPISEHNRLYWYRQTLGQGPEFLTYFQNEAQLEKSRLLSDRFSAERPKGSFSTLEIQRTEQGDSAMYLCASSLGGVRTEAFFGQGTRLTVV.

This clonotype was detected many times. The J gene is TRBJ2-1, the V gene TRBV4-1, with TRBD1 as a possible D gene (6 bases). Trimming shortened V by 4 bases and J by 3 bases, and 10 bases separated the two germline ends. The CDR3 has 14 residues. Germline CDR1 reads MGHRA; CDR2 reads YSYEKL. The CDR3 region has the DNA TGCGCCAGCAGCCGGGAACAGGGCTACAATGAGCAGTTCTTC. It yields the protein CASSREQGYNEQFF.

In this sample, this clonotype turned up a few times. The chain employs TRBV11-1 and TRBJ2-4; 7 positions match TRBD1. There are 15 residues in the CDR3. V dropped 5 bases and J dropped 8; count of bases not matched to a gene: 12. Germline V gene data show CDR1 as SGHAT and CDR2 as FQDESV (reference sequence). The CDR3 region is CASSKRTGKDHIQYF. The CDR3, as DNA: TGTGCCAGCAGCAAACGGACAGGAAAGGACCACATTCAGTACTTC.

This clonotype was seen only a few times. The CDR3 nucleotides are TGTGCCAGCAGCTTGACAGGGCTTAGTGAGCCCCAGCATTTT. Translated, it gives CASSLTGLSEPQHF. V usage is TRBV11-2 and J usage is TRBJ1-5, with 7 bases fitting TRBD1. The V gene end was trimmed by 3 bases and the J gene end by 8 bases; junction bases not matched to a gene: 7. Germline assignment: CDR1 SGHAT and CDR2 FQNNGV. CDR3 length equals 14 residues.

This sequence joins TRBV27 and TRBJ1-2; 7 nucleotides line up with TRBD1. This CDR3 has 15 residues. In germline, CDR1 is MNHEY, CDR2 SMNVEV (reference sequence). J gave up 3 bases and V 4 bases, and 8 bases lay outside the gene matches. CDR3 in amino acids: CASSSSTTGYYGYTF. The DNA of the CDR3 is TGTGCCAGCAGTTCTTCCACGACAGGGTACTATGGCTACACCTTC.

The chain carries TRBV6-1 and TRBJ1-4; D is unresolved. The V gene's germline CDR1 is MNHNS and CDR2 SASEGT. Trimming removed 6 bases at V and 2 bases at J, with 16 bases between. The CDR3 is 16 amino acids. CDR3 in amino acids: CASSQFPPSTNEKLFF. The CDR3 DNA reads as TGTGCCAGCAGCCAATTTCCCCCCTCCACTAATGAAAAACTGTTTTTT.

The chain links TRBV10-3 to TRBJ1-4; unclear D gene. CDR3 length equals 13 residues. The V gene lost 11 bases and the J gene lost 8 bases, with 18 bases spanning the gap. Germline V CDR1 and CDR2: ENHRY, SYGVKD. CDR3 amino acids: CAAQAGLGEKLFF. CDR3 bases: TGTGCCGCTCAAGCGGGTTTAGGGGAAAAACTGTTTTTT.

This clonotype was observed a few times. The chain is built from TRBV4-1 and TRBJ2-7; D is undetermined. The germline CDR1 and CDR2 sequences are MGHRA and YSYEKL. This CDR3 is 12 amino acids long. V was clipped by 4 bases and J by 2 bases, with 6 bases between them. The CDR3 sequence: CASSRPTYEQYF. Written as DNA, the CDR3 is TGCGCCAGCAGCCGCCCTACCTACGAGCAGTACTTC.

V and J are TRBV10-3 and TRBJ2-3, with a tentative D call TRBD1 (5 bases). The CDR3 has 13 amino acids. Germline values: CDR1 ENHRY, CDR2 SYGVKD. Trimming shortened V by 7 bases and J by 6 bases, and 14 bases separated the two germline ends. In DNA form, the CDR3 reads TGTGCCATCACCGCGACTCCAGGGGATACGCAGTATTTT. The encoded protein is CAITATPGDTQYF.

For this clonotype: This may be a read error, as it is one base from a much larger clone. This chain joins TRBV7-9 and TRBJ2-5, with D tentatively TRBD1 (6 bases). Germline loops: CDR1 SEHNR, CDR2 FQNEAQ (reference sequence). This CDR3 region has 11 residues. V was clipped by 10 bases and J by 11 bases, with 17 bases between them. CDR3 bases: TGTGCCAACAGTTTAGAGGGGGAGCAGTACTTC. It yields the protein CANSLEGEQYF.

In this sample, this clonotype turned up a few times. This chain connects TRBV28 to TRBJ2-3, with 10 bases matching TRBD2. In germline, CDR1 is MDHEN, CDR2 SYDVKM. V was clipped by 7 bases and J by 6 bases; unmatched bases: 10. The CDR3 length is 15 residues. CDR3 DNA sequence: TGTGCCAGCACGGTACTAGCGGGGATTCGGGATACGCAGTATTTT. This codes for CASTVLAGIRDTQYF.